Each of the 5 T cell receptor beta chains below was sequenced from the same sample in a study of blood T cell repertoires in COVID-19. The data were produced by immunoSEQ multiplex PCR, yet TCRdb's version contains in-frame clones alone and is incomplete. This table has hundreds of thousands of clones, roughly nine tenths appearing once. Material for sequencing was peripheral blood. These receptors came from a woman aged 45-59 years with acute or convalescent COVID-19.

The chain has TRBV6-6 and TRBJ2-3, with 8 bases aligning to TRBD2. Losses at the gene ends were 8 bases for V and 4 bases for J; bases not matched to a gene: 5. The CDR3 consists of 13 residues. Germline CDR1 reads MNHNY; CDR2 reads SVGAGI (reference sequence). The CDR3 DNA reads as TGTGCCAGCGAAAGCGGGGGCTCAGATACGCAGTATTTT. Its translation: CASESGGSDTQYF.

This clone was seen only once. V gene TRBV10-2 combines with J gene TRBJ2-2; 8 bases agree with TRBD1. Germline assignment: CDR1 WSHSY and CDR2 SAAADI. With V trimmed by 5 bases and J by 0 bases, 5 bases remained unmatched. This CDR3 is built from 16 residues. This CDR3 is CASSQTGDTNTGELFF. The CDR3, as DNA: TGCGCCAGCAGTCAGACAGGGGATACGAACACCGGGGAGCTGTTTTTT.

The chain joins TRBV5-1 to TRBJ1-1; 10 bases agree with TRBD1. Germline V gives CDR1 SGHRS, CDR2 YFSETQ. This CDR3 has 17 residues. Trimming took 0 bases from V and 0 from J; bases not matched to a gene: 5. The CDR3 loop is CASSLVGTGVMNTEAFF. In DNA form, the CDR3 reads TGCGCCAGCAGCTTGGTAGGGACAGGGGTAATGAACACTGAAGCTTTCTTT.

This clone has just a few counts. The CDR3 bases are TGTGCCAGCAGCGACTCCGGGACAGGGGGTCAGCCCCAGCATTTT. Protein: CASSDSGTGGQPQHF. The V and J genes are TRBV5-6 and TRBJ1-5; 11 nucleotides agree with TRBD1. This CDR3 is 15 amino acids long. Per the germline V gene, CDR1 is SGHDT and CDR2 is YYEEEE. The V and J ends lost 4 bases and 6 bases, in that order; junction bases with no gene match: 6.

CDR3: CASSFNAGEQYF. For the CDR3, the DNA is TGTGCCAGCAGCTTCAATGCGGGCGAGCAGTACTTC. This chain joins TRBV7-2 and TRBJ2-7, with a tentative D call TRBD2 (5 bases). This CDR3 has 12 amino acids. The ends were cut back, 3 bases at V and 6 bases at J, with 9 bases in the middle. Germline V CDR1 and CDR2: SGHTA, FQGNSA.